These T cell receptor beta chains were read from a single sample in a study of shared clonotypes between healthy human individuals. The repertoire was sequenced with immunoSEQ multiplex PCR; TCRdb's copy has only in-frame clones and lacks some. The sample lists 330,000 or so clones; roughly 70% were seen once. The sample consisted of memory CD4+ T cells sorted from blood. The source is a man under 40 in good health. CDR3s include the opening cysteine and the closing phenylalanine or tryptophan. The D gene is left open where the match is weak. Some rows mark clone size as missing; the rest say once, few, many or name a class of expanded clone.

clone size,V gene,J gene,D gene,CDR3 protein,CDR3 DNA
.,TRBV27,TRBJ2-1,TRBD2,CASGSLRASGAYEQFF,TGTGCCAGCGGTTCCCTTCGGGCTAGCGGAGCGTATGAGCAGTTCTTC
.,TRBV19,TRBJ1-1,.,CASKESGRQAFF,TGTGCCAGTAAGGAGTCGGGCAGGCAAGCTTTCTTT
.,TRBV6-1,TRBJ2-7,TRBD1,CASSEIGTDYEQYF,TGTGCCAGCAGTGAGATAGGGACAGACTACGAGCAGTACTTC
.,TRBV14,TRBJ2-1,.,CASSRPGMWEEYNEQFF,TGTGCCAGCAGCCGACCGGGGATGTGGGAGGAGTACAATGAGCAGTTCTTC
once,TRBV7-9,TRBJ2-6,.,CASSLWWGGSSGANVLTF,TGTGCCAGCAGCTTATGGTGGGGCGGTAGCTCTGGGGCCAACGTCCTGACTTTC
.,TRBV7-9,TRBJ1-2,TRBD1,CASSLFLTGQLLYGYTF,TGTGCCAGCAGCTTATTTTTGACGGGACAGCTACTCTATGGCTACACCTTC
.,TRBV19,TRBJ2-1,TRBD1,CASTISGTGRSDRFF,TGTGCCAGTACCATCTCCGGGACAGGAAGAAGTGACAGGTTCTTC
.,TRBV7-9,TRBJ2-2,TRBD1,CASSARTGETGELFF,TGTGCCAGCAGCGCGAGGACAGGGGAGACCGGGGAGCTGTTTTTT
.,TRBV18,TRBJ2-1,.,CASSPDGPRTGIDEQFF,TGTGCCAGCTCACCGGACGGTCCCCGGACCGGGATTGATGAGCAGTTCTTC
.,TRBV10-2,TRBJ1-5,.,CASSAGNQPQHF,TGCGCCAGCAGCGCGGGGAATCAGCCCCAGCATTTT
once,TRBV6-5,TRBJ1-3,.,CASSSHSGNTIYF,TGTGCCAGCAGTTCACACTCTGGAAACACCATATATTTT
.,TRBV5-6,TRBJ2-3,.,CASTLPGHTDTQYF,TGTGCCAGCACCCTACCGGGACACACAGATACGCAGTATTTT
few,TRBV5-6,TRBJ1-2,TRBD1,CASSLQGGGYGYTF,TGTGCCAGCAGCTTGCAGGGGGGTGGATATGGCTACACCTTC
.,TRBV18,TRBJ2-6,.,CASSPQGGSGANVLTF,TGTGCCAGCTCACCCCAAGGAGGCTCTGGGGCCAACGTCCTGACTTTC
.,TRBV6-6,TRBJ2-1,TRBD2,CASRPTSGRNEQFF,TGTGCCAGCAGACCGACTAGCGGGAGAAATGAGCAGTTCTTC
.,TRBV2,TRBJ2-2,.,CASIQGSLNTGELFF,TGTGCCAGCATACAGGGCTCTTTGAACACCGGGGAGCTGTTTTTT
.,TRBV2,TRBJ2-7,TRBD1,CASSGVTGGYEQYF,TGTGCCAGCAGTGGTGTGACAGGGGGCTACGAGCAGTACTTC
.,TRBV7-9,TRBJ2-5,.,CASSPESGKETQYF,TGTGCCAGCAGCCCCGAATCGGGGAAAGAGACCCAGTACTTC
once,TRBV28,TRBJ1-3,.,CASSLISASRGNTIYF,TGTGCCAGCAGTCTGATCAGCGCTTCCAGGGGAAACACCATATATTTT
many,TRBV5-1,TRBJ2-5,.,CASSRETQETQYF,TGCGCCAGCAGTCGGGAGACCCAAGAGACCCAGTACTTC
few,TRBV28,TRBJ2-7,.,CASSKRGYEQYF,TGTGCCAGCAGCAAGAGGGGCTACGAGCAGTACTTC
once,TRBV7-8,TRBJ1-2,TRBD1,CASSLDPPGQAGLWRYTF,TGTGCCAGCAGCTTAGACCCCCCGGGACAGGCGGGGCTATGGCGCTACACCTTC
.,TRBV5-5,TRBJ2-3,TRBD2,CASSLNRDYPYF,TGTGCCAGCAGCTTAAACCGGGACTACCCCTATTTT
.,TRBV27,TRBJ1-2,.,CASSDHPGGGTNYGYTF,TGTGCCAGCAGTGACCATCCTGGAGGCGGAACTAACTATGGCTACACCTTC
once,TRBV7-2,TRBJ2-7,.,CASSHPLADEQYF,TGTGCCAGCAGCCACCCCCTAGCTGACGAGCAGTACTTC
few,TRBV6-1,TRBJ2-5,.,CASSGTAGETQYF,TGTGCCAGCAGTGGGACGGCGGGTGAGACCCAGTACTTC
few,TRBV7-2,TRBJ2-3,TRBD2,CASSLGALAGRSGTQYF,TGTGCCAGCAGCCTAGGGGCCCTAGCGGGGAGATCGGGTACGCAGTATTTT
.,TRBV18,TRBJ1-5,.,CASSLGSGDNQPQHF,TGTGCCAGCTCCCTGGGGTCCGGGGATAATCAGCCCCAGCATTTT
.,TRBV7-9,TRBJ2-3,TRBD2,CASIRGGPSDTQYF,TGTGCCAGCATACGGGGGGGACCATCAGATACGCAGTATTTT
.,TRBV10-1,TRBJ2-5,.,CASTYTRAETQYF,TGCGCCAGCACTTACACACGCGCAGAGACCCAGTACTTC
.,TRBV6-6,TRBJ2-5,.,CASTHHAAKQETQYF,TGTGCCAGCACCCATCACGCAGCTAAACAAGAGACCCAGTACTTC
.,TRBV28,TRBJ1-2,TRBD1,CASSRGQGWGYTF,TGTGCCAGCAGTCGCGGACAGGGTTGGGGCTACACCTTC
.,TRBV6-1,TRBJ2-1,.,CASSSGVEQFF,TGTGCCAGCAGTTCGGGAGTGGAGCAGTTCTTC
.,TRBV5-6,TRBJ2-1,TRBD1,CASSLAIQTGGAYNEQFF,TGTGCCAGCAGCTTGGCAATACAGACAGGGGGCGCCTACAATGAGCAGTTCTTC
.,TRBV7-9,TRBJ1-4,.,CASSVGAANEKLFF,TGTGCCAGCAGCGTCGGGGCTGCTAATGAAAAACTGTTTTTT
.,TRBV11-3,TRBJ2-2,.,CASSLFHGWNTGELFF,TGTGCCAGCAGCTTATTTCACGGGTGGAACACCGGGGAGCTGTTTTTT
.,TRBV9,TRBJ2-5,TRBD2,CASASGAGETQYF,TGTGCCAGCGCTAGCGGAGCGGGAGAGACCCAGTACTTC
.,TRBV5-5,TRBJ2-2,.,CASSLGHYTGELFF,TGTGCCAGCAGCTTAGGGCATTACACCGGGGAGCTGTTTTTT